The text below deals with one T cell receptor (beta chain). Its antigen is not identified. A sample-barcoded 5' primer and a J-beta primer mix were used in a second PCR of roughly 7 to 12 cycles. One entry per CDR3 protein results from TCRdb running MiXCR on the 5' RACE reads. This sample yields nearly 800,000 distinct CDR3 sequences, of which roughly 56% are seen a single time; approximately 24% belongs to the top ten. Per the germline V gene, CDR1 is LGHNA and CDR2 is YSLEER. V gave up 4 bases and J gave up 2 bases, with 9 bases separating them. The CDR3 is 15 residues long. This entry is derived from a study of blood T cells in healthy people across ages. General study results and limits: TCR beta diversity tracked closely with naive T cell percentage.

The chain uses TRBV4-3 and TRBJ1-6; D ambiguous. The clonotype was recovered from a man aged 35-49 years in good health. Sequenced: blood. CDR3 nucleotide sequence: TGCGCCAGCAGCCCCCGATTACCCTATAATTCACCCCTCCACTTT. This encodes CASSPRLPYNSPLHF.